One TCR beta chain is described in this entry. The sample comes from a study of shared clonotypes between healthy human individuals. TCRdb's copy holds only in-frame clones and misses some; the assay was immunoSEQ multiplex PCR. Of 600,000 to 800,000 clones in the sample, roughly two thirds are singletons; the top ten hold approximately 1.8%. With V trimmed by 4 bases and J by 6 bases, 11 bases remained unmatched. Per germline, CDR1 SGHRS and CDR2 YFSETQ. The CDR3 covers 17 residues. The receptor's source is a woman in her 30s in good health. The material sequenced was memory CD4+ T cells sorted from blood. As to subset: CD45RA-negative fraction. V and J are TRBV5-1 and TRBJ2-3; 13 bases fit TRBD2. DNA for the CDR3: TGCGCCAGCAGCCTCGGACTAGCGGGAGTCAATGGGGATACGCAGTATTTT. As protein: CASSLGLAGVNGDTQYF.